The 2 T cell receptor beta chains below come from one sample, sequenced in a study of glioma-infiltrating T cells after dendritic cell vaccination. Using immunoSEQ multiplex PCR, the repertoire was profiled, and TCRdb retains in-frame clones only, with some absent. Among about 64,000 clones, around 86% were seen once, and the ten largest hold 9.2%. Sequenced material: blood, taken before dendritic cell vaccination. These receptors were collected from a human donor with glioblastoma.

The chain joins TRBV10-3 to TRBJ2-3, with a weak D call TRBD2 (6 bases). The CDR3 extends over 16 amino acids. Germline-derived CDR1 and CDR2 are ENHRY and SYGVKD. V dropped 6 bases and J dropped 4 bases, with 20 bases sitting between them. The CDR3 here is CAIRSGVVPDPDTQYF. As DNA, the CDR3 is TGTGCCATCAGGTCGGGAGTAGTCCCTGACCCAGATACGCAGTATTTT.

The chain employs TRBV7-6 and TRBJ1-2; TRBD1 agrees at 7 bases. V lost 5 bases and J lost 4; bases outside the gene matches: 13. There are 16 residues in the CDR3. CDR1 is SGHVS, CDR2 FNYEAQ, per germline. CDR3 residues: CASSLGTAFDGYGYTF. CDR3 DNA sequence: TGTGCCAGCAGCCTCGGGACAGCTTTTGACGGCTATGGCTACACCTTC. The complete variable domain, with remaining parts taken from reference TRBV7-6 and TRBJ1-2, reads GAGVSQSPRYKVTKRGQDVALRCDPISGHVSLYWYRQALGQGPEFLTYFNYEAQQDKSGLPNDRFSAERPEGSISTLTIQRTEQRDSAMYRCASSLGTAFDGYGYTFGSGTRLTVV.